The 27 T cell receptor beta chains reported below all come from one sample, sequenced in a study of cytomegalovirus exposure and HLA in healthy donors (dated by TCRdb to between 2016 and 2019). Receptors were amplified or captured by the immunoSEQ multiplex PCR assay. A mixture of 60 forward primers for TCR Vbeta segments and 13 reverse primers for TCR Jbeta segments was used in the multiplex PCR. TCRdb stores this immuneACCESS table with in-frame sequences only. Part of the clones is absent; in the studies checked, under half of the shortfall reflects unresolved V genes, and no reason is known for the rest. In all, the sample holds roughly 180,000 clones, and more than 65% of those were seen once. Roughly 1.5% of the sample rests with the top ten. Sequencing was carried out using PBMCs. The receptor source for this set is a male donor in good health and CMV-seronegative.

The chain employs TRBV7-2 and TRBJ1-1, with D possibly TRBD1 on 6 matching bases. CDR3 length: 17 amino acids. Germline V gene sequence: CDR1 SGHTA, CDR2 FQGNSA. V was shortened by 0 bases and J by 4 bases, with 18 bases between the two germline ends. The CDR3 loop is CASSLAILRGGGTEAFF. CDR3 nucleotides: TGTGCCAGCAGCTTAGCGATCCTCCGAGGGGGGGGCACTGAAGCTTTCTTT. Full variable domain (outside the CDR3, taken from reference TRBV7-2 and TRBJ1-1): GAGVSQSPSNKVTEKGKDVELRCDPISGHTALYWYRQSLGQGLEFLIYFQGNSAPDKSGLPSDRFSAERTGGSVSTLTIQRTQQEDSAVYLCASSLAILRGGGTEAFFGQGTRLTVV.

This sequence joins TRBV7-2 and TRBJ2-7, with D maybe TRBD1 (5 bases). Germline V gene lookup returns CDR1 SGHTA and CDR2 FQGNSA. CDR3 length: 14 amino acids. V was trimmed by 5 bases and J by 7 bases, leaving 18 bases between them. CDR3 residues: CASSLGRQSLEQYF. CDR3 DNA: TGTGCCAGCAGCCTAGGAAGACAGTCCTTAGAGCAGTACTTC.

V usage is TRBV19 and J usage is TRBJ1-2; D perhaps matches TRBD1 (6 bases). The CDR3 is made up of 15 amino acids. Trimming stripped 1 base from V and 5 bases from J, with 14 bases between. The V gene's germline CDR1 is LNHDA and CDR2 SQIVND (reference sequence). CDR3 coding DNA: TGTGCCAGTAGTATAGTTGGGGGGGGCACATATGGCTACACCTTC. Protein product: CASSIVGGGTYGYTF.

This chain connects TRBV10-3 to TRBJ2-1, with 11 bases identical to TRBD2. This CDR3 spans 15 amino acids. With 6 bases clipped from V and 9 bases from J, the junction kept 10 bases outside the gene matches. The germline CDR1 and CDR2 sequences are ENHRY and SYGVKD. This CDR3 is CAIRLAGATEGEQFF. The DNA for the CDR3 is TGTGCCATCAGACTAGCGGGGGCAACGGAGGGTGAGCAGTTCTTC.

This chain links TRBV12-5 with TRBJ1-4; D is uncertain. With 6 bases removed from V and 0 bases from J, the gap between germline ends came to 14 bases. Germline assignment: CDR1 LGHNT and CDR2 FRNRAP. CDR3 length: 16 amino acids. The CDR3 nucleotides are TGTGCTAGTGGCCAAATTGGCGGGGCAACTAATGAAAAACTGTTTTTT. The encoded protein is CASGQIGGATNEKLFF.

This clone was seen more than once but under ten times. The genes are TRBV7-3 and TRBJ2-1, with 8 nucleotides matching TRBD2. The junction had 10 bases not matched to a gene; V was cut back by 10 bases and J by 5 bases. CDR3 length: 14 amino acids. Germline V gene data show CDR1 as SGHTA and CDR2 as FQGTGA. The CDR3 region has the DNA TGTGCCACCGCACGGCTAGCGGGCGACAATGAGCAGTTCTTC. This gives the protein CATARLAGDNEQFF.

This CDR3 is CASSQNALAGVPYNEQFF. The CDR3 DNA reads TGTGCCAGCAGCCAGAACGCCCTAGCGGGAGTTCCCTACAATGAGCAGTTCTTC. This chain connects TRBV4-2 to TRBJ2-1, with 10 bases aligning to TRBD2. V was clipped by 3 bases and J by 2 bases; unmatched bases: 10. The germline V gene has CDR1 LGHNA and CDR2 YNFKEQ. The CDR3 consists of 18 residues.

The rearrangement uses TRBV5-4 and TRBJ1-1, with D unclear. The CDR3 consists of 12 residues. V shed 9 bases and J shed 6 bases, with 15 bases lying between them. Looked up from germline, CDR1 is SGHNT and CDR2 is YYREEE (reference sequence). CDR3 DNA: TGTGCCACCCGAGGGATATTCGCTGAAGCTTTCTTT. It codes for CATRGIFAEAFF.

The chain carries TRBV19 and TRBJ2-1; TRBD1 agrees at 12 bases. Germline trimming cut 7 bases from V and 0 bases from J; bases unmatched to any gene: 19. This CDR3 spans 21 amino acids. The germline CDR1 and CDR2 sequences are LNHDA and SQIVND (reference sequence). This chain's CDR3 is CASTLRGTGGLYPSSYNEQFF. The CDR3 region has the DNA TGTGCCAGTACTCTAAGGGGGACAGGGGGCCTATATCCGAGCTCCTACAATGAGCAGTTCTTC.

The chain employs TRBV9 and TRBJ2-2, with unresolved D. CDR1 and CDR2 from the germline V gene are SGDLS and YYNGEE. The germline V and J ends were trimmed by 0 bases and 2 bases, with 8 bases remaining between them. The CDR3 length is 15 residues. CDR3 amino acids: CASSVVGHNTGELFF. For the CDR3, the DNA is TGTGCCAGCAGCGTAGTTGGGCATAACACCGGGGAGCTGTTTTTT.

The chain employs TRBV6-5 and TRBJ2-1, with 8 positions matching TRBD2. The CDR3 is 16 amino acids. Trimming removed 2 bases from V and 8 bases from J; junction bases left unmatched: 11. Germline V gene data show CDR1 as MNHEY and CDR2 as SVGAGI. This CDR3 is CASSYAGGGGYDEQFF. The CDR3 bases are TGTGCCAGCAGTTACGCCGGTGGCGGGGGGTACGATGAGCAGTTCTTC.

The rearrangement links TRBV7-3 to TRBJ2-6, with TRBD1 identical over 7 bases. This CDR3 is built from 19 residues. Germline V gene sequence: CDR1 SGHTA, CDR2 FQGTGA. With 5 bases clipped from V and 0 bases from J, the junction kept 13 bases outside the gene matches. The CDR3 reads CASSPKGQLSNSGANVLTF. The CDR3, as DNA: TGTGCCAGCAGCCCTAAGGGACAGTTATCGAACTCTGGGGCCAACGTCCTGACTTTC.

This clone was seen a handful of times. This chain joins TRBV4-3 and TRBJ2-7; 8 bases fit TRBD2. After removal of 1 base from V and 2 bases from J, the junction contained 4 bases not matched to a gene. The CDR3 length is 15 residues. CDR1 is LGHNA and CDR2 is YSLEER in the germline V gene. CDR3 sequence reads: CASSQAGGGAYEQYF. The DNA for the CDR3 is TGCGCCAGCAGCCAAGCGGGGGGGGGAGCCTACGAGCAGTACTTC.

The genes are TRBV4-1 and TRBJ1-1; 8 bases agree with TRBD1. The ends lost 3 bases at V and 1 base at J; junction bases unmatched: 4. This CDR3 is 15 amino acids long. Germline V CDR1 and CDR2: MGHRA, YSYEKL. Here the CDR3 reads CASSHPGTGNTEAFF. CDR3 DNA sequence: TGCGCCAGCAGCCATCCAGGGACAGGGAACACTGAAGCTTTCTTT.

V and J are TRBV5-1 and TRBJ1-4, with D possibly matching TRBD1 (5 bases). V shed 2 bases and J shed 5 bases, with 16 bases lying between them. Germline values: CDR1 SGHRS, CDR2 YFSETQ. The CDR3 totals 16 residues. The CDR3 DNA reads TGCGCCAGCAGCTTAGTCGGGGGACTATCCAATGAAAAACTGTTTTTT. Protein: CASSLVGGLSNEKLFF.

The chain combines TRBV7-3 with TRBJ2-3, with TRBD2 matching over 10 bases. The germline V gene has CDR1 SGHTA and CDR2 FQGTGA. This CDR3 has 17 amino acids. V shed 6 bases and J 4 bases; nucleotides not matched to a gene: 13. The CDR3 spells CASSRGHIAGGSDTQYF. CDR3 nucleotides: TGTGCCAGCAGTCGGGGGCATATAGCGGGGGGTTCAGATACGCAGTATTTT.

This chain connects TRBV2 to TRBJ2-5; 9 bases line up with TRBD2. V dropped 6 bases and J dropped 2; count of bases not matched to a gene: 10. The CDR3 is 16 amino acids. Germline lookup yields CDR1 SNHLY and CDR2 FYNNEI. Here the CDR3 DNA reads TGTGCCAGCAGAAAGGAAACTAGCGGGCGACAAGAGACCCAGTACTTC. Its translation is CASRKETSGRQETQYF.

This clone was recorded once. This sequence joins TRBV7-2 and TRBJ2-7; no firm D call. There are 13 residues in the CDR3. V gave up 1 base and J gave up 3 bases, with 7 bases separating them. Germline lookup yields CDR1 SGHTA and CDR2 FQGNSA. The CDR3 is CASSLDPSYEQYF. The CDR3 DNA follows: TGTGCCAGCAGCTTAGATCCTAGCTACGAGCAGTACTTC.

This chain uses TRBV11-2 with TRBJ2-1; perhaps TRBD2 as D (5 bases). The CDR3 consists of 15 residues. V lost 5 bases and J 12 bases, leaving 23 bases between the germline ends. Germline V CDR1 and CDR2: SGHAT, FQNNGV. CDR3 in amino acids: CASSAGLIDRRSQFF. The CDR3 DNA is TGTGCCAGCAGCGCCGGACTTATAGACCGCCGGTCGCAGTTCTTC.

The rearrangement uses TRBV7-3 and TRBJ2-2; 10 bases fit TRBD1. V dropped 7 bases and J dropped 6; count of bases not matched to a gene: 11. CDR3 length: 16 amino acids. The germline CDR1 and CDR2 sequences are SGHTA and FQGTGA. The CDR3 protein is CASTTARDRGSGELFF. The CDR3 coding sequence is TGTGCCAGCACCACCGCCCGGGACAGGGGATCCGGGGAGCTGTTTTTT.

This clone was counted between two and nine times. This chain connects TRBV9 to TRBJ2-3, with 7 bases lining up with TRBD2. Germline CDR1 and CDR2: SGDLS and YYNGEE. The CDR3 is 14 residues long. With 3 bases clipped from V and 2 bases from J, the junction kept 3 bases outside the gene matches. CDR3 DNA sequence: TGTGCCAGCAGCGCTGGGACTAACACAGATACGCAGTATTTT. Translating it yields CASSAGTNTDTQYF.

The chain couples TRBV18 to TRBJ1-2; the D gene is possibly TRBD1 (6 bases). V gave up 3 bases and J gave up 2 bases, with 13 bases separating them. The CDR3 consists of 15 residues. Germline V gene data show CDR1 as KGHSH and CDR2 as LQKENI. The CDR3 nucleotides are TGTGCCAGCTCACCCATCGACAGGTTCAACTATGGCTACACCTTC. Its translation: CASSPIDRFNYGYTF.

The J gene is TRBJ2-7, the V gene TRBV5-1; 13 bases agree with TRBD2. The germline V gene has CDR1 SGHRS and CDR2 YFSETQ. Trimming removed 6 bases from V and 2 bases from J; junction bases left unmatched: 5. This CDR3 is 15 amino acids long. CDR3 protein: CASKETSGGTYEQYF. CDR3 DNA: TGCGCCAGCAAGGAGACTAGCGGGGGGACCTACGAGCAGTACTTC.

The rearrangement joins TRBV19 to TRBJ2-1, with 7 nucleotides matching TRBD1. Germline V CDR1 and CDR2: LNHDA, SQIVND (reference sequence). With 5 bases clipped from V and 8 bases from J, the junction kept 6 bases outside the gene matches. The CDR3 consists of 13 residues. The CDR3 coding sequence is TGTGCCAGTAGTCCCGACAGGGCCTATGAGCAGTTCTTC. Protein: CASSPDRAYEQFF.

The rearrangement links TRBV28 to TRBJ1-1, with a weak D call TRBD1 (6 bases). The V gene's germline CDR1 is MDHEN and CDR2 SYDVKM. The ends were cut back, 2 bases at V and 8 bases at J, with 12 bases in the middle. The CDR3 covers 13 residues. In nucleotides, the CDR3 is TGTGCCAGCAGTTTAGGAACAGGGAGAGAAGCTTTCTTT. Protein product: CASSLGTGREAFF.

Comments on this clone: The same CDR3 also results from other DNA sequences found in this sample. The chain is built from TRBV6-8 and TRBJ1-1, with a possible D match to TRBD1 (5 bases). The CDR3 length is 14 residues. The V end was cut by 4 bases, the J end by 3 bases, with 12 bases between. Germline CDR1 is MNHGY and CDR2 is SAAAGT. The CDR3 sequence: CASSFPREDTEAFF. DNA of the CDR3: TGTGCCAGCAGTTTTCCCAGGGAGGACACTGAAGCTTTCTTT.

The rearrangement joins TRBV19 to TRBJ2-7; D remains unclear. Trimming pared 0 bases from V and 1 base from J, leaving 7 bases between. This CDR3 region has 14 residues. Per germline, CDR1 LNHDA and CDR2 SQIVND (reference sequence). The CDR3 DNA follows: TGTGCCAGTAGTATAGATAGATGGTCCTACGAGCAGTACTTC. It codes for CASSIDRWSYEQYF.